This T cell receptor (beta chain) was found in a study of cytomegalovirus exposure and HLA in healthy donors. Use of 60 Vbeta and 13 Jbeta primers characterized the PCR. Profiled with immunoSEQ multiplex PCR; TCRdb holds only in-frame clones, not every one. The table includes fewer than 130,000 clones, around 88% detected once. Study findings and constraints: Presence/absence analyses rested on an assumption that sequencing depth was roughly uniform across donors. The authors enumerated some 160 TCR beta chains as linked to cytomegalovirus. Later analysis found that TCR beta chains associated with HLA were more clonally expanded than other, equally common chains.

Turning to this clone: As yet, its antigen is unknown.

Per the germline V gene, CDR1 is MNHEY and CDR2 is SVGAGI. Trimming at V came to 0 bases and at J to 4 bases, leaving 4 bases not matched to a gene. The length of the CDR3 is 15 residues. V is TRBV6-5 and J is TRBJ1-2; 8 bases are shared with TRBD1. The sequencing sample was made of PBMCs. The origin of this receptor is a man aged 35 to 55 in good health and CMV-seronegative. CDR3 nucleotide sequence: TGTGCCAGCAGTTACTCCCAGGGGGCCCTCTATGGCTACACCTTC. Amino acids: CASSYSQGALYGYTF.